One and the same sample provided the 28 T cell receptor beta chains below, sequenced in a study of blood T cells in healthy people across ages. Alongside a J-beta primer mix, a sample-barcoded 5' primer served in a second PCR lasting roughly 6 to 11 cycles. TCRdb re-analysed the 5' RACE reads in MiXCR, keeping a single row per CDR3 protein. The table includes 600,000 to 850,000 distinct CDR3 sequences, roughly 25% detected once. These data were also reused for a study on T cells of mothers and their children.

The sequenced sample was blood. The receptors were sampled from a boy between 10 and 17 years old in good health.

The chain recombines TRBV4-3 with TRBJ2-7, with 7 bases lining up with TRBD1. Trimming cost V 0 bases and J 3 bases; bases outside gene matches: 5. This CDR3 region has 15 residues. In germline, CDR1 is LGHNA, CDR2 YSLEER. CDR3: CASSQDWTGNYEQYF. The CDR3 DNA is TGCGCCAGCAGCCAAGATTGGACAGGTAACTACGAGCAGTACTTC.

This clonotype has a count of ten or more. The V call is TRBV25-1, the J call TRBJ1-5, with 7 bases lining up with TRBD1. The J segment lost 4 bases and the V segment lost 6 bases, leaving 0 bases of the junction unmatched. The CDR3 covers 12 residues. Germline V gene data show CDR1 as MGHDK and CDR2 as SYGVNS. The chain's CDR3 is CASRGQNQPQHF. The CDR3 DNA reads TGTGCCAGCAGGGGACAGAATCAGCCCCAGCATTTT.

The gene calls are TRBV12-3 or TRBV12-4 and TRBJ2-5, with D possibly TRBD1 on 5 matching bases. Trimming took off 6 bases at V and 3 bases at J, with 17 bases between the two ends. The CDR3 runs to 15 residues. CDR3 region: CASSLGPGREETQYF. DNA of the CDR3: TGTGCCAGCAGCCTAGGGCCAGGCAGGGAAGAGACCCAGTACTTC.

This clonotype occurred a few times. The chain uses TRBV12-3 or TRBV12-4 and TRBJ1-1; TRBD1 aligns across 7 bases. V lost 5 bases, J lost 0 bases, and 9 bases stayed unmatched. The CDR3 loop spans 16 amino acids. The CDR3 protein is CASSLWQGGLNTEAFF. CDR3 nucleotides: TGTGCCAGCAGTCTCTGGCAGGGGGGGCTGAACACTGAAGCTTTCTTT.

The gene calls are TRBV7-9 and TRBJ2-1; possibly TRBD1 for D (6 bases). V lost 5 bases, J lost 8 bases, and 16 bases lay in between. The CDR3 spans 14 residues. Germline values: CDR1 SEHNR, CDR2 FQNEAQ (reference sequence). The CDR3 is CASSLHRDGDEQFF. The CDR3 DNA is TGTGCCAGCAGCCTCCACAGGGACGGCGATGAGCAGTTCTTC. The entire variable domain, with the rest obtained from reference TRBV7-9 and TRBJ2-1, is as follows: DTGVSQNPRHKITKRGQNVTFRCDPISEHNRLYWYRQTLGQGPEFLTYFQNEAQLEKSRLLSDRFSAERPKGSFSTLEIQRTEQGDSAMYLCASSLHRDGDEQFFGPGTRLTVL.

The chain couples TRBV7-2 to TRBJ2-7; the D is unclear. V lost 3 bases and J 6 bases, leaving 18 bases between the germline ends. The germline CDR1 and CDR2 sequences are SGHTA and FQGNSA. CDR3 length: 15 amino acids. The DNA for the CDR3 is TGTGCCAGCAGCTTGGCGGCGCCCGGGTGGGGCGAGCAGTACTTC. It specifies CASSLAAPGWGEQYF.

The genes are TRBV29-1 and TRBJ2-1, with 10 bases matching TRBD2. Trimming at V came to 6 bases and at J to 8 bases, leaving 10 bases not matched to a gene. The CDR3 contains 14 residues. Germline CDR1 is SQVTM and CDR2 is ANQGSEA. CDR3 DNA sequence: TGCAGCGTAAAAGCGGGAGGGTTCCGGGATGAGCAGTTCTTC. Protein product: CSVKAGGFRDEQFF.

The chain has TRBV7-9 and TRBJ2-7; D not resolved. The CDR3 spans 14 residues. Trimming took 1 base from V and 5 from J, leaving 12 bases between them. Germline CDR1 is SEHNR and CDR2 is FQNEAQ (reference sequence). CDR3 amino acids: CASSLETPVHEQYF. The CDR3 coding sequence is TGTGCCAGCAGCTTAGAAACGCCGGTTCACGAGCAGTACTTC.

V usage is TRBV19 and J usage is TRBJ2-1, with 8 bases that match TRBD1. The CDR3 is 14 amino acids. Losses at the gene ends were 10 bases for V and 4 bases for J; bases not matched to a gene: 9. Germline V CDR1 and CDR2: LNHDA, SQIVND (reference sequence). The DNA of the CDR3 is TGTGCCACCGAAAGACAGGGGTTTTACAATGAGCAGTTCTTC. This translates into CATERQGFYNEQFF.

V is TRBV7-3 and J is TRBJ2-2, with 9 bases fitting TRBD2. Trimming removed 6 bases from V and 4 bases from J; junction bases left unmatched: 3. There are 14 residues in the CDR3. Germline CDR1 and CDR2: SGHTA and FQGTGA. CDR3 region: CASRPSGATGELFF. The DNA of the CDR3 is TGTGCCAGCAGACCTAGCGGGGCCACCGGGGAGCTGTTTTTT. Using reference TRBV7-3 and TRBJ2-2 for the parts outside the CDR3, the full variable domain is GAGVSQTPSNKVTEKGKYVELRCDPISGHTALYWYRQSLGQGPEFLIYFQGTGAADDSGLPNDRFFAVRPEGSVSTLKIQRTERGDSAVYLCASRPSGATGELFFGEGSRLTVL.

A remark on this clonotype: The junction shows a germline mismatch at one end, possibly a read error. The chain has TRBV6-5 and TRBJ1-1; no reliable D call. The germline V gene has CDR1 MNHEY and CDR2 SVGAGI. There are 13 residues in the CDR3. CDR3 in amino acids: CASSYSLYTEAFF. In DNA form, the CDR3 reads TGCGCCAGCAGTTACTCCCTGTATACTGAAGCTTTCTTT.

The CDR3 loop is CASSISPGGRGYEQYF. CDR3 nucleotide sequence: TGTGCCAGTAGTATAAGTCCGGGAGGACGTGGCTACGAGCAGTACTTC. J is TRBJ2-7 and V is TRBV19, with 7 bases lining up with TRBD2. The germline gives CDR1 LNHDA, CDR2 SQIVND (reference sequence). Unmatched junction bases numbered 10, after V lost 2 bases and J lost 3 bases. The CDR3 extends over 16 amino acids.

The V gene is TRBV10-3, the J gene TRBJ2-5; TRBD2 aligns across 12 bases. CDR3 length equals 16 residues. The germline V gene has CDR1 ENHRY and CDR2 SYGVKD. V trimming: 4 bases; J trimming: 1 base; junction bases outside the gene matches: 4. Here the CDR3 DNA reads TGTGCCATCAGTGCGACTAGCGGGGGACCCCAAGAGACCCAGTACTTC. Translation gives CAISATSGGPQETQYF.

V gene TRBV4-3 combines with J gene TRBJ1-1, with D maybe TRBD1 (6 bases). Looked up from germline, CDR1 is LGHNA and CDR2 is YSLEER. V was cut by 1 base and J by 2 bases, with 14 bases left in between. The length of the CDR3 is 16 residues. The CDR3 sequence: CASSQGPGQLNTEAFF. CDR3 DNA sequence: TGCGCCAGCAGCCAAGGACCCGGACAGCTAAACACTGAAGCTTTCTTT.

This clonotype has more than one count but fewer than ten. The genes are TRBV20-1 and TRBJ2-7, with a weak D call TRBD2 (6 bases). This CDR3 spans 16 amino acids. Trimming stripped 3 bases from V and 3 bases from J, with 21 bases between. Germline values: CDR1 DFQATT, CDR2 SNEGSKA (reference sequence). The DNA for the CDR3 is TGCAGTGCTAGCTTTCTTAACGGGAGACCCAACTACGAGCAGTACTTC. As protein: CSASFLNGRPNYEQYF.

This clonotype came up many times. This rearrangement joins TRBV5-1 to TRBJ1-4; D might be TRBD1 (5 bases). Between the trimmed V and J ends, which lost 3 bases and 5 bases, there was a span of 8 bases. From germline, CDR1 is SGHRS and CDR2 YFSETQ. CDR3 length: 13 residues. CDR3 region: CASSSGANEKLFF. The CDR3 nucleotides read TGCGCCAGCAGCTCCGGGGCCAATGAAAAACTGTTTTTT.

This chain links TRBV5-1 with TRBJ2-7; 8 nucleotides line up with TRBD1. This CDR3 region has 17 residues. The V and J ends lost 3 bases and 3 bases, in that order; junction bases with no gene match: 14. CDR1 is SGHRS, CDR2 YFSETQ, per germline. The CDR3 reads CASSSYKIGTGDYEQYF. For the CDR3, the DNA is TGCGCCAGCAGCTCGTATAAAATAGGGACAGGTGACTACGAGCAGTACTTC.

The table lists this clonotype with a few counts. The gene calls are TRBV6-6 and TRBJ2-2; TRBD2 aligns across 7 bases. CDR3 length equals 13 residues. J was trimmed by 6 bases and V by 2 bases; bases with no gene match: 0. The germline V gene has CDR1 MNHNY and CDR2 SVGAGI (reference sequence). The chain's CDR3 is CASSYGGAGELFF. The CDR3 coding sequence is TGTGCCAGCAGTTACGGGGGGGCCGGGGAGCTGTTTTTT.

J is TRBJ2-7 and V is TRBV10-3; 8 bases line up with TRBD2. The junction had 7 bases not matched to a gene; V was cut back by 6 bases and J by 3 bases. Germline assignment: CDR1 ENHRY and CDR2 SYGVKD. The CDR3 has 14 residues. The CDR3 DNA reads as TGTGCCATCAGGGACGGACTAGCCTACTACGAGCAGTACTTC. Its translation: CAIRDGLAYYEQYF.

This clonotype appeared a few times. CDR3 coding DNA: TGCAGTGCTAGGACTAGCGGGAGGTCACAGGGGGAGCAGTACTTC. Residues: CSARTSGRSQGEQYF. The chain links TRBV20-1 to TRBJ2-7, with 13 bases lining up with TRBD2. The CDR3 is 15 amino acids. Germline V gene lookup returns CDR1 DFQATT and CDR2 SNEGSKA (reference sequence). V trimming: 3 bases; J trimming: 7 bases; junction bases outside the gene matches: 9.

The chain recombines TRBV12-3 or TRBV12-4 with TRBJ2-4, with 8 bases fitting TRBD1. The CDR3 spans 16 residues. V lost 8 bases to trimming and J lost 0 bases; unmatched junction nucleotides: 9. The chain's CDR3 is CASRPTGGLAKNIQYF. CDR3 bases: TGTGCCAGCCGACCAACAGGGGGACTAGCCAAAAACATTCAGTACTTC.

This clonotype came up a few times. The chain recombines TRBV27 with TRBJ2-7; D remains unclear. Germline lookup yields CDR1 MNHEY and CDR2 SMNVEV (reference sequence). The V end was cut by 8 bases, the J end by 6 bases, with 11 bases between. The CDR3 is 11 residues long. The CDR3 loop reads CASGRFAEQYF. Here the CDR3 DNA reads TGTGCCAGCGGTAGGTTTGCCGAGCAGTACTTC.

The chain carries TRBV7-6 and TRBJ2-5; unclear D gene. CDR3 length equals 15 residues. V was shortened by 1 base and J by 4 bases, with 13 bases between the two germline ends. From germline, CDR1 is SGHVS and CDR2 FNYEAQ. CDR3 DNA: TGTGCCAGCAGCTTAGTTGGCAAGGAGAGAGAGACCCAGTACTTC. This sequence encodes CASSLVGKERETQYF.

This clonotype was picked up a small number of times. The chain has TRBV27 and TRBJ2-1, with 8 bases aligning to TRBD1. Germline assignment: CDR1 MNHEY and CDR2 SMNVEV (reference sequence). This CDR3 is built from 14 residues. Unmatched junction bases numbered 7, after V lost 5 bases and J lost 7 bases. The CDR3 reads CASSPGTGFNEQFF. CDR3 coding DNA: TGTGCCAGCAGTCCCGGGACAGGTTTTAATGAGCAGTTCTTC.

The genes are TRBV5-1 and TRBJ1-1; D may be TRBD1 (5 bases). The CDR3 consists of 15 residues. Trimming took off 1 base at V and 4 bases at J, with 14 bases between the two ends. CDR1 and CDR2 (germline): SGHRS, YFSETQ. CDR3 loop: CASSLHRLGGTEAFF. CDR3 in DNA: TGCGCCAGCAGCTTGCACCGGCTCGGGGGCACTGAAGCTTTCTTT. The full variable domain, with the rest looked up from reference TRBV5-1 and TRBJ1-1, is KAGVTQTPRYLIKTRGQQVTLSCSPISGHRSVSWYQQTPGQGLQFLFEYFSETQRNKGNFPGRFSGRQFSNSRSEMNVSTLELGDSALYLCASSLHRLGGTEAFFGQGTRLTVV.

The rearrangement joins TRBV9 to TRBJ2-5; TRBD1 aligns across 7 bases. The CDR3 is 14 amino acids. V shed 2 bases, J shed 3 bases, and the junction held 4 bases outside the gene matches. CDR1 is SGDLS, CDR2 YYNGEE, per germline. CDR3 residues: CASSVVDREETQYF. For the CDR3, the DNA is TGTGCCAGCAGCGTCGTAGACAGGGAAGAGACCCAGTACTTC.

This clonotype was counted a few times. At one boundary the junction diverges from the germline segment, which might be a read error. The gene calls are TRBV24-1 and TRBJ2-1; the D gene is possibly TRBD1 (6 bases). Germline CDR1 KGHDR, CDR2 SFDVKD. The CDR3 covers 15 residues. The CDR3 here is CATSDSRTVYNEQLF. CDR3 nucleotide sequence: TGTGCCACCAGTGATTCAAGGACAGTATACAATGAGCAGCTCTTC.

There are a few counts of this clonotype. The chain combines TRBV24-1 with TRBJ2-5; possible D gene TRBD2, 5 bases. Germline V lookup: CDR1 KGHDR, CDR2 SFDVKD. The CDR3 has 15 amino acids. Trimming removed 6 bases at V and 2 bases at J, with 15 bases between. The CDR3: CATSLGVSGQETQYF. In nucleotides, the CDR3 is TGTGCCACCAGTTTGGGAGTGAGCGGTCAAGAGACCCAGTACTTC.